Only a few counts were recorded for the clone carrying this T cell receptor (beta chain). The antigen is unknown. TCRdb's table, derived via immunoSEQ multiplex PCR, lists solely in-frame clones and lacks some. The sample includes some 120,000 clones, 70% to 90% seen only once; the top ten take roughly 4%. With 5 bases removed from V and 2 bases from J, the gap between germline ends came to 16 bases. The CDR3 length is 15 residues. Germline CDR1 and CDR2: SGHTA and FQGNSA. This specimen belongs to a study of T cell responses to AZD1222 COVID-19 vaccine. Findings of the study overall: The sample set comprised mostly white British donors with more females, and clonal diversity was possibly underestimated.

This clonotype was sampled from an adult in good health. The V and J genes are TRBV7-2 and TRBJ2-7; D perhaps matches TRBD2 (5 bases). Sequenced here: peripheral blood, sampled on day 0 of MenACWY control vaccination. The CDR3 spells CASSPDSTRTYEQYF. The CDR3 nucleotides are TGTGCCAGCAGCCCGGACTCCACCCGTACCTACGAGCAGTACTTC.